This paragraph covers one T cell receptor (beta chain) sequence. Its antigen is as yet unknown. This CDR3 contains 16 residues. Between the trimmed V and J ends, which lost 4 bases and 0 bases, there was a span of 16 bases. Germline V gene data show CDR1 as MGHRA and CDR2 as YSYEKL. The data were taken from a study of T-cell reconstitution after alpha-beta-depleted transplantation in children. Study-level findings and limits: Several hundred graft clones that had expanded were reportedly the source of alpha-beta T cells about two months after transplant. The main origin of T-cell counts and diversity one year after transplant was newly produced T cells. At day 60, the high TCRbeta diversity found in some patients originated from recipient T cells and thymic progenitors that had survived.

Unique molecular identifiers were incorporated into the prepared TCRbeta library. TCRdb re-called the PCR reads through MiXCR, storing one row per CDR3 protein. In the table there are approximately 85,000 distinct CDR3 sequences, 15% to 17% of which are singletons. The chain recombines TRBV4-1 with TRBJ2-7; maybe TRBD2 (5 bases). The sequence was obtained from a male patient aged 2 to 10 who had a stem cell transplant for acute lymphoblastic leukemia, so the T cells may come from the graft donor. The sample here was PBMCs, mostly from graft donor cells, taken 180 days after TCRalphabeta/CD19-depleted stem cell transplant. CDR3 nucleotide sequence: TGCGCCAGCAGCCCCGGGAAAGGTTCTAGCTCCTACGAGCAGTACTTC. Translation: CASSPGKGSSSYEQYF.